This T cell receptor beta chain was profiled in a study of cytomegalovirus exposure and HLA in healthy donors. Overall study results and limits: The tendency of first-cohort TCR clusters to co-occur in the 120 or so validation repertoires was identified by a subsequent analysis. Three chains linked to CMV were shown in vitro to be specific for CMV antigens.

Profiled with immunoSEQ multiplex PCR; TCRdb holds only in-frame clones, not every one. This table holds around 69,000 clones, approximately 96% found once. Note on this clone: Its cognate antigen is unknown.

The CDR3 runs to 15 residues. The germline CDR1 and CDR2 sequences are LGHNA and YNFKEQ. Losses at the gene ends were 2 bases for V and 5 bases for J; bases not matched to a gene: 4. The sequence came from a woman aged 18-29 years in good health and CMV-seropositive. The chain has TRBV4-2 and TRBJ2-3; 10 nucleotides match TRBD2. Material for sequencing was PBMCs. The chain's CDR3 is CASSQLAGEGDTQYF. DNA for the CDR3: TGTGCCAGCAGCCAACTAGCGGGAGAAGGAGATACGCAGTATTTT.